This T cell receptor beta chain was sequenced during a study of cytomegalovirus exposure and HLA in healthy donors. Study outcomes and limitations: In vitro confirmation showed three CMV-associated chains to be CMV antigen specific.

Among the roughly 120 subjects of the validation cohort, separate from the approximately 700-subject first cohort, were the donors. This clone was seen once. The antigen is not known. Using immunoSEQ multiplex PCR, the repertoire was profiled, and TCRdb retains in-frame clones only, with some absent. The table includes under 300,000 clones, roughly 90% detected once. Trimming removed 6 bases from V and 7 bases from J; junction bases left unmatched: 7. Germline V lookup: CDR1 SQVTM, CDR2 ANQGSEA. The CDR3 loop spans 13 amino acids. The chain links TRBV29-1 to TRBJ1-4, with 8 bases lining up with TRBD1. The sequenced sample consisted of PBMCs. This sequence was found in a young woman in good health and CMV-seronegative. The CDR3 nucleotides are TGCAGCGTGGGACAGGCCAAAGGTGAAAAACTGTTTTTT. It specifies CSVGQAKGEKLFF.